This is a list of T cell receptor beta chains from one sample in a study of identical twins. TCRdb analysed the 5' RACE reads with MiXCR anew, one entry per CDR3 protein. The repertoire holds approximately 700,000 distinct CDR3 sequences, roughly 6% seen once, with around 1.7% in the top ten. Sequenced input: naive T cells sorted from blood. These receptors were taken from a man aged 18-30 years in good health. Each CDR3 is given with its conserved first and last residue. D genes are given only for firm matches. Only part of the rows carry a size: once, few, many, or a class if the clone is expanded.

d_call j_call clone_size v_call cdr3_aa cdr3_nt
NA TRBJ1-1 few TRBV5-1 CASSEQTMNTEAFF TGCGCCAGCAGCGAACAGACGATGAACACTGAAGCTTTCTTT
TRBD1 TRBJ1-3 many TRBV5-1 CASSWTGGGGNTIYF TGCGCCAGCAGCTGGACAGGTGGAGGCGGAAACACCATATATTTT
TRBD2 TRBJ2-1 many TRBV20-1 CSARVPTSGNNEQFF TGCAGTGCTAGAGTCCCGACTAGCGGTAACAATGAGCAGTTCTTC
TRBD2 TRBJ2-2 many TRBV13 CASSLSLGLAETGELFF TGTGCCAGCAGCTTAAGTCTGGGACTAGCGGAGACCGGGGAGCTGTTTTTT
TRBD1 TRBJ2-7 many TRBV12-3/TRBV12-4 CASKLAGGLSQQYF TGTGCCAGCAAATTGGCAGGGGGTCTTTCCCAGCAGTACTTC
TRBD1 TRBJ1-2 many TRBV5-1 CASSLGQGHGYTF TGCGCCAGCAGCTTGGGACAGGGACATGGCTACACCTTC
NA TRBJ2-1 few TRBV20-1 CSARGTDPSNEQFF TGCAGTGCTAGAGGGACAGACCCTTCCAATGAGCAGTTCTTC
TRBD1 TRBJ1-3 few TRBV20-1 CSARPRGQGKGNTIYF TGCAGTGCTAGACCTCGAGGACAGGGGAAGGGAAACACCATATATTTT
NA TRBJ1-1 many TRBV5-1 CASSSRDEAFF TGCGCCAGCAGCTCCAGGGATGAAGCTTTCTTT
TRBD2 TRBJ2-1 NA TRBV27 CASSFGTSSFEQFF TGTGCCAGCAGTTTTGGGACTAGTTCGTTCGAGCAGTTCTTC
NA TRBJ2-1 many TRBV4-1 CASSQERWNEQFF TGCGCCAGCAGCCAAGAAAGGTGGAATGAGCAGTTCTTC
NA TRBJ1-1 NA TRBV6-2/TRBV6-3 CASRTLTEAFF TGTGCCAGCAGAACCTTAACTGAAGCTTTCTTT
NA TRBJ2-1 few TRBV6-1 CASRSITNNEQFF TGTGCCAGCAGGTCCATAACCAACAATGAGCAGTTCTTC
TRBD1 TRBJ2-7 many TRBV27 CASSLDRGHEQYF TGTGCCAGCAGTTTGGACAGGGGCCACGAGCAGTACTTC
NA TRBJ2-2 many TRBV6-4 CASSDQGGELFF TGTGCCAGCAGTGACCAGGGCGGGGAGCTGTTTTTT
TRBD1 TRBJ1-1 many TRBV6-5 CASSYTSGTGRTEAFF TGTGCCAGCAGTTACACGTCCGGGACAGGGAGGACTGAAGCTTTCTTT
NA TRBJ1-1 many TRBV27 CASSLYPGTTEAFF TGTGCCAGCAGTTTATATCCGGGAACCACTGAAGCTTTCTTT
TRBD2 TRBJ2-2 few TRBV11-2 CASSSGRWTSRTGELFF TGTGCCAGCAGCTCCGGGAGGTGGACTAGCCGCACCGGGGAGCTGTTTTTT
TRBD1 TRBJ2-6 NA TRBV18 CASSPLGQGPFSGANVLTF TGTGCCAGCTCACCATTAGGACAGGGCCCCTTCTCTGGGGCCAACGTCCTGACTTTC
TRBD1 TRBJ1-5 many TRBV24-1 CATSPGGSNQPQHF TGTGCCACCAGTCCAGGGGGGAGCAATCAGCCCCAGCATTTT
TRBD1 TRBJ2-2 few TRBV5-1 CASRPTGGLYTGELFF TGCGCCAGCAGGCCTACAGGGGGATTGTACACCGGGGAGCTGTTTTTT
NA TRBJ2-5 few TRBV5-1 CASSLWQAAPKETQYF TGCGCCAGCAGCTTGTGGCAGGCGGCTCCCAAAGAGACCCAGTACTTC
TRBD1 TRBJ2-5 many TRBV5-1 CASSLQGAKYF TGCGCCAGCAGCTTACAGGGGGCCAAGTACTTC
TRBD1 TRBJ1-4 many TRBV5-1 CASSLEGQDNEKLFF TGCGCCAGCAGCTTGGAGGGACAGGATAATGAAAAACTGTTTTTT
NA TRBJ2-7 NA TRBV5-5 CASSSTSIEQYF TGTGCCAGCAGCTCGACCTCAATCGAGCAGTACTTC
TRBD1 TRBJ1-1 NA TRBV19 CASSIVGGGPGTEAFF TGTGCCAGTAGTATAGTTGGAGGGGGCCCTGGGACTGAAGCTTTCTTT
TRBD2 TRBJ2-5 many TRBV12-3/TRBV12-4 CASSLFGLAAETQYF TGTGCCAGCAGTTTATTTGGACTAGCCGCGGAGACCCAGTACTTC
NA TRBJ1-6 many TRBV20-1 CSATGAIGYSPLHF TGCAGTGCTACGGGAGCTATCGGGTATTCACCCCTCCACTTT
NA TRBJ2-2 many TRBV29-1 CSVDRAGVTGELFF TGCAGCGTTGACCGAGCAGGGGTGACCGGGGAGCTGTTTTTT
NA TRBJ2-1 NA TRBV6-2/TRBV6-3 CASRLFSSYNEQFF TGTGCCAGCAGACTCTTTAGCTCCTACAATGAGCAGTTCTTC
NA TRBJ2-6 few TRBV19 CAAKTGANVLTF TGTGCCGCAAAGACTGGGGCCAACGTCCTGACTTTC
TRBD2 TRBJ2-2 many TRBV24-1 CATASGANTGELFF TGTGCCACCGCTAGCGGGGCGAACACCGGGGAGCTGTTTTTT
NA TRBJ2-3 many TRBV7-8 CASSIRRDTYTDTQYF TGTGCCAGCAGCATTAGACGGGACACATACACAGATACGCAGTATTTT
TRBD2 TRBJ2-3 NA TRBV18 CASSPWTSGTDTQYF TGTGCCAGCTCACCGTGGACTAGCGGCACAGATACGCAGTATTTT
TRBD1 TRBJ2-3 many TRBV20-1 CSAGGGQGVGDTQYF TGCAGTGCCGGTGGAGGACAGGGGGTCGGGGATACGCAGTATTTT
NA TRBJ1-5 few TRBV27 CASSSKSGIQPQHF TGTGCCAGCAGTTCGAAATCGGGCATTCAGCCCCAGCATTTT
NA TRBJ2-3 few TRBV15 CATSRPQGLRATDTQYF TGTGCCACCAGCAGACCCCAGGGGCTTCGTGCCACAGATACGCAGTATTTT
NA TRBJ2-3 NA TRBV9 CASSVVPLSTDTQYF TGTGCCAGCAGCGTAGTTCCACTTTCCACAGATACGCAGTATTTT
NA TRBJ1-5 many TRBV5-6 CASSLAGASSNQPQHF TGTGCCAGCAGCTTGGCGGGGGCGTCGAGCAATCAGCCCCAGCATTTT
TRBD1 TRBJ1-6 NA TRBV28 CASSGDRYYNSPLHF TGTGCCAGCAGCGGGGACAGATATTATAATTCACCCCTCCACTTT
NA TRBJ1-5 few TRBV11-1 CASSFSTVIGGQGNQPQHF TGTGCCAGCAGCTTCTCTACAGTGATAGGGGGGCAGGGCAATCAGCCCCAGCATTTT
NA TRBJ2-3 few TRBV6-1 CASKTGLGTDTQYF TGTGCCAGTAAAACAGGGTTGGGCACAGATACGCAGTATTTT
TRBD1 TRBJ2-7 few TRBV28 CASSLPGQGAGEQYF TGTGCCAGCAGTTTACCGGGACAGGGGGCAGGGGAGCAGTACTTC
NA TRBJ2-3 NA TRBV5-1 CASSLFSMSVSFAGTDTQYF TGCGCCAGCAGCTTGTTTTCTATGAGCGTATCATTCGCCGGCACAGATACGCAGTATTTT
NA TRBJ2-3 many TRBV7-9 CASSGSRGRADTQYF TGTGCCAGCAGCGGATCCCGGGGGCGCGCAGATACGCAGTATTTT
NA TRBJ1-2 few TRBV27 CASSPLVRSYGYTF TGTGCCAGCAGTCCCCTGGTCCGCTCATATGGCTACACCTTC
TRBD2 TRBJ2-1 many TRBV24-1 CATSGLGREGLYNEQFF TGTGCCACCAGTGGTCTCGGGCGGGAGGGCCTTTACAATGAGCAGTTCTTC
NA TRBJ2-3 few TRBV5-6 CASSLAASGVGYF TGTGCCAGCAGCTTGGCCGCGTCGGGCGTCGGGTATTTT
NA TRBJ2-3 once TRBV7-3 CASSQHALTDTQYF TGTGCCAGCAGCCAACACGCCCTAACAGATACGCAGTATTTT
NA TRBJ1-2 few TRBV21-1 CASTPTVDGYTF TGTGCCAGCACCCCGACTGTAGATGGCTACACCTTC
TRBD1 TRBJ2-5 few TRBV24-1 CATSDFRQGKGQETQYF TGTGCCACCAGTGATTTCAGACAGGGGAAAGGTCAAGAGACCCAGTACTTC
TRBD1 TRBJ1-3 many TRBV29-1 CSARTGPQLSGNTIYF TGCAGCGCCAGGACAGGGCCTCAACTCTCTGGAAACACCATATATTTT
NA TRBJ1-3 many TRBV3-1 CASSQGVAGNTIYF TGTGCCAGCAGCCAAGGAGTAGCTGGAAACACCATATATTTT
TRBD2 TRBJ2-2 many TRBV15 CATTRPGLAGGGNTGELFF TGTGCCACCACTCGACCGGGACTAGCGGGAGGTGGCAACACCGGGGAGCTGTTTTTT
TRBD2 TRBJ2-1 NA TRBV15 CATSRGFGVAGGQGQFF TGTGCCACCAGCAGAGGCTTCGGGGTAGCGGGGGGGCAGGGGCAGTTCTTC
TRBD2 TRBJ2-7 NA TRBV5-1 CASSLDYPGLAGGSSYEQYF TGCGCCAGCAGCTTGGATTACCCGGGACTAGCGGGAGGGAGCTCCTACGAGCAGTACTTC
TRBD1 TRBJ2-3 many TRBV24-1 CATSDFGQGATDTQYF TGTGCCACCAGTGATTTCGGGCAGGGGGCCACAGATACGCAGTATTTT
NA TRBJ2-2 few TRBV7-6 CASSLSRTDTGELFF TGTGCCAGCAGCTTATCCCGGACAGACACCGGGGAGCTGTTTTTT